This T cell receptor (beta chain) was retrieved from a study of cytomegalovirus exposure and HLA in healthy donors. Assay: immunoSEQ multiplex PCR; the TCRdb copy retains only in-frame clones and omits some. The sample includes approximately 230,000 clones, more than 85% seen only once; the top ten take more than 10%. Trimming cost V 5 bases and J 9 bases; bases outside gene matches: 11. Germline CDR1 SGHTA, CDR2 FQGNSA. The CDR3 spans 15 residues. Whole-study findings and limits: According to a subsequent analysis, TCR clusters identified in the first cohort showed a tendency to co-occur across the approximately 120 validation repertoires. Most TCR sequences were uncommon, yet certain public TCRs appeared in many donors.

With regard to this clone: The target antigen is unknown.

The specimen sequenced was PBMCs. The J gene is TRBJ2-1, the V gene TRBV7-2, with TRBD1 matching over 9 bases. This sequence originates from a man aged 18 to 30 in good health and CMV-seropositive. Here the CDR3 DNA reads TGTGCCAGCAGCCGGACAGGGGAGAGATTAAGTGAGCAGTTCTTC. The encoded protein is CASSRTGERLSEQFF.